One and the same sample provided the 10 T cell receptor beta chains below, sequenced in a study of cytomegalovirus exposure and HLA in healthy donors. PCR amplification relied on 60 Vbeta primers (plus 13 Jbeta primers). The assay was immunoSEQ multiplex PCR, and TCRdb's table has in-frame clones only and misses some. Of some 120,000 clones listed, 77% are singletons. Sequenced sample: PBMCs. These receptor sequences come from a human donor in good health.

This chain joins TRBV7-2 and TRBJ2-2; a possible D gene is TRBD1 (6 bases). This CDR3 is 15 amino acids long. Between the trimmed V and J ends, which lost 1 base and 3 bases, there was a span of 9 bases. From germline, CDR1 is SGHTA and CDR2 FQGNSA. The CDR3 region is CASSLEGGYTGELFF. CDR3 DNA sequence: TGTGCCAGCAGCTTAGAAGGGGGTTACACCGGGGAGCTGTTTTTT.

The V and J genes are TRBV6-5 and TRBJ2-4, with a tentative D call TRBD1 (6 bases). The CDR3 covers 15 residues. V lost 6 bases and J lost 4, with 16 bases in between. Looked up from germline, CDR1 is MNHEY and CDR2 is SVGAGI. The CDR3 nucleotides read TGTGCCAGCAGCCCAACCAGGGGCGGGAAAAACATTCAGTACTTC. Its protein product is CASSPTRGGKNIQYF.

V is TRBV6-1 and J is TRBJ2-3, with a weak D call TRBD1 (5 bases). V lost 11 bases, J lost 2 bases, and 17 bases lay in between. The length of the CDR3 is 14 residues. Germline V CDR1 and CDR2: MNHNS, SASEGT. For the CDR3, the DNA is TGTGCCGGCAAGGGGTACAGAAACACAGATACGCAGTATTTT. Amino acid sequence: CAGKGYRNTDTQYF.

This clone was counted a few times. The chain joins TRBV6-5 to TRBJ2-7; TRBD1 aligns across 7 bases. Germline V gene sequence: CDR1 MNHEY, CDR2 SVGAGI. With 6 bases clipped from V and 3 bases from J, the junction kept 11 bases outside the gene matches. The CDR3 has 15 amino acids. The CDR3 sequence is CASRPRDSHGYEQYF. The CDR3 coding sequence is TGTGCCAGCAGGCCCCGGGACAGCCACGGCTACGAGCAGTACTTC.

V usage is TRBV11-3 and J usage is TRBJ2-7; D is possibly TRBD1 (5 bases). With 5 bases removed from V and 0 bases from J, the gap between germline ends came to 14 bases. Germline loops: CDR1 SGHNT, CDR2 YENEEA. This CDR3 region has 15 residues. The CDR3 loop reads CASSLPDTSSYEQYF. DNA of the CDR3: TGTGCCAGCAGCCTTCCGGACACGAGCTCCTACGAGCAGTACTTC.

This chain uses TRBV7-8 with TRBJ2-7, with D perhaps TRBD2 (6 bases). Per the germline V gene, CDR1 is SGHVS and CDR2 is FQNEAQ. This CDR3 is built from 16 residues. Trimming removed 5 bases at V and 0 bases at J, with 17 bases between. CDR3 nucleotides: TGTGCCAGCAGCCCCCTCCCCGGAGGGTCCTCCTACGAGCAGTACTTC. It specifies CASSPLPGGSSYEQYF.

J is TRBJ2-1 and V is TRBV18; 8 bases agree with TRBD2. With 6 bases clipped from V and 6 bases from J, the junction kept 7 bases outside the gene matches. CDR1 is KGHSH and CDR2 is LQKENI in the germline V gene. This CDR3 spans 14 amino acids. The CDR3 DNA reads as TGTGCCAGCTCTAACCAGACTAGCGTCAATGAGCAGTTCTTC. Its protein is CASSNQTSVNEQFF. Filled out from reference TRBV18 and TRBJ2-1, the complete variable domain reads NAGVMQNPRHLVRRRGQEARLRCSPMKGHSHVYWYRQLPEEGLKFMVYLQKENIIDESGMPKERFSAEFPKEGPSILRIQQVVRGDSAAYFCASSNQTSVNEQFFGPGTRLTVL.

The chain employs TRBV6-4 and TRBJ2-7; possibly TRBD1 for D (6 bases). The CDR3 consists of 16 residues. V was trimmed by 2 bases and J by 3 bases, leaving 17 bases between them. Germline lookup yields CDR1 MRHNA and CDR2 SNTAGT. This CDR3 is CASSDVSRGMCYEQYF. For the CDR3, the DNA is TGTGCCAGCAGTGACGTCTCTAGGGGGATGTGCTACGAGCAGTACTTC.

The chain combines TRBV7-8 with TRBJ1-5; 7 positions match TRBD1. Trimming at V came to 7 bases and at J to 3 bases, leaving 15 bases not matched to a gene. This CDR3 spans 17 amino acids. CDR1 SGHVS and CDR2 FQNEAQ come from the germline V gene. CDR3: CASTTSLTGVLNQPQHF. The CDR3 bases are TGTGCCAGCACCACCTCCCTCACAGGGGTCCTCAATCAGCCCCAGCATTTT. Together with reference TRBV7-8 and TRBJ1-5, the CDR3 gives the full variable domain: GAGVSQSPRYKVAKRGQDVALRCDPISGHVSLFWYQQALGQGPEFLTYFQNEAQLDKSGLPSDRFFAERPEGSVSTLKIQRTQQEDSAVYLCASTTSLTGVLNQPQHFGDGTRLSIL.

The rearrangement joins TRBV28 to TRBJ2-3, with unresolved D. Per the germline V gene, CDR1 is MDHEN and CDR2 is SYDVKM. The CDR3 runs to 12 residues. Trimming took 8 bases from V and 2 from J, leaving 8 bases between them. DNA for the CDR3: TGTGCCAGCCTAGACCCCACAGATACGCAGTATTTT. It translates to CASLDPTDTQYF. Filled out from reference TRBV28 and TRBJ2-3, the complete variable domain reads DVKVTQSSRYLVKRTGEKVFLECVQDMDHENMFWYRQDPGLGLRLIYFSYDVKMKEKGDIPEGYSVSREKKERFSLILESASTNQTSMYLCASLDPTDTQYFGPGTRLTVL.